This passage covers 17 T cell receptor beta chains from one sample sequenced in a study of T cells in Graves' hyperthyroidism and ophthalmopathy. Template material for amplifying TCR beta CDR3 regions consisted of RNA transcripts. Researchers ran a first-round RT-PCR on the TCR CDR3 using the HTBI primer set. TCRdb ran MiXCR on the multiplex PCR reads and lists one entry per CDR3 protein. The sample lists around 700,000 distinct CDR3 sequences; roughly a sixth were seen once. The sequenced material came from blood. Receptor source: a woman between 50 and 59 years old with Graves' hyperthyroidism that later progressed to Graves' ophthalmopathy.

This clonotype was found many times. This rearrangement joins TRBV4-1 to TRBJ2-2; D remains unclear. The germline CDR1 and CDR2 sequences are MGHRA and YSYEKL. The CDR3 is 12 amino acids. V was shortened by 4 bases and J by 7 bases, with 7 bases between the two germline ends. CDR3 sequence reads: CASSLPGGELFF. CDR3 DNA: TGCGCCAGCAGCCTGCCGGGCGGGGAGCTGTTTTTT.

This clonotype was detected only a few times. This chain joins TRBV6-1 and TRBJ2-5; TRBD2 matches at 9 bases. Losses at the gene ends were 3 bases for V and 5 bases for J; bases not matched to a gene: 4. CDR1 MNHNS and CDR2 SASEGT come from the germline V gene. The CDR3 is 14 residues long. Here the CDR3 DNA reads TGTGCCAGCAGTGACAGCGGGGGGTTGGAGACCCAGTACTTC. Protein product: CASSDSGGLETQYF.

This clonotype has at least ten counts. This sequence joins TRBV2 and TRBJ2-1, with a tentative D call TRBD2 (6 bases). The germline V gene encodes CDR1 SNHLY and CDR2 FYNNEI. The CDR3 contains 19 residues. The V gene lost 0 bases and the J gene lost 2 bases, with 20 bases spanning the gap. DNA of the CDR3: TGTGCCAGCAGTGAAGCGAGTCCCAATTACAGGACTACCTACAATGAGCAGTTCTTC. Its protein product is CASSEASPNYRTTYNEQFF.

In this sample, this clonotype turned up a few times. J is TRBJ2-2 and V is TRBV9; 8 bases agree with TRBD1. The V segment lost 1 base and the J segment 6 bases; nucleotides outside the gene matches: 2. CDR1 and CDR2 (germline): SGDLS, YYNGEE. The CDR3 extends over 14 amino acids. The CDR3 region has the DNA TGTGCCAGCAGCGTAACGACAGGGGCCGGGGAGCTGTTTTTT. Its protein is CASSVTTGAGELFF.

This clonotype was detected many times. The V call is TRBV5-1, the J call TRBJ2-3; D not resolved. The CDR3 length is 16 residues. In germline, CDR1 is SGHRS, CDR2 YFSETQ. V lost 0 bases and J lost 0, with 11 bases in between. This CDR3 is CASSLEAITSTDTQYF. CDR3 DNA sequence: TGCGCCAGCAGCTTGGAGGCTATCACGAGCACAGATACGCAGTATTTT.

This clonotype was counted once. The chain links TRBV6-1 to TRBJ2-1, with TRBD2 matching over 9 bases. The CDR3 is made up of 14 amino acids. Germline V CDR1 and CDR2: MNHNS, SASEGT. Losses at the gene ends were 5 bases for V and 3 bases for J; bases not matched to a gene: 2. Written as DNA, the CDR3 is TGTGCCAGCAGTAGACTAGCGGACTACAATGAGCAGTTCTTC. Encoded protein: CASSRLADYNEQFF.

This clonotype was observed a few times. The J gene is TRBJ1-5, the V gene TRBV6-1, with D perhaps matching TRBD1 (5 bases). The V and J ends lost 10 bases and 6 bases respectively, with 19 bases between them. The length of the CDR3 is 14 residues. Germline V gene data show CDR1 as MNHNS and CDR2 as SASEGT. CDR3 nucleotide sequence: TGTGCCACCGCCGCCGGGGGACGGGGTCAGCCCCAGCATTTT. Its protein is CATAAGGRGQPQHF.

This clonotype was seen at least ten times. J is TRBJ1-1 and V is TRBV9; D is perhaps TRBD1 (5 bases). This CDR3 contains 16 residues. V was pared by 0 bases and J by 0 bases, with 12 bases between. Germline CDR1 is SGDLS and CDR2 is YYNGEE. The CDR3 sequence: CASSVGQGGLNTEAFF. CDR3 DNA sequence: TGTGCCAGCAGCGTAGGGCAGGGAGGACTGAACACTGAAGCTTTCTTT.

This clonotype was observed a handful of times. V gene TRBV6-4 combines with J gene TRBJ2-7; tentatively, D is TRBD1 (6 bases). V was shortened by 6 bases and J by 4 bases, with 13 bases between the two germline ends. Germline CDR1 reads MRHNA; CDR2 reads SNTAGT. The CDR3 is made up of 13 amino acids. The chain's CDR3 is CASSHAGEYEQYF. The CDR3, as DNA: TGTGCCAGCAGCCATGCAGGGGAGTACGAGCAGTACTTC.

This clonotype was recorded many times. The chain carries TRBV2 and TRBJ1-5; D gene ambiguous. The germline gives CDR1 SNHLY, CDR2 FYNNEI. Trimming cost V 4 bases and J 0 bases, with 4 bases left between them. CDR3 size: 13 residues. The CDR3 here is CASSVHSNQPQHF. CDR3 DNA: TGTGCCAGCAGTGTTCATAGCAATCAGCCCCAGCATTTT. The full variable domain, rest sourced from reference TRBV2 and TRBJ1-5, is EPEVTQTPSHQVTQMGQEVILRCVPISNHLYFYWYRQILGQKVEFLVSFYNNEISEKSEIFDDQFSVERPDGSNFTLKIRSTKLEDSAMYFCASSVHSNQPQHFGDGTRLSIL.

This clonotype came up many times. The chain recombines TRBV3-1 with TRBJ2-3; TRBD1 aligns across 8 bases. This CDR3 contains 16 residues. With 5 bases clipped from V and 2 bases from J, the junction kept 9 bases outside the gene matches. Germline lookup yields CDR1 LGHDT and CDR2 YNNKEL (reference sequence). The CDR3 loop reads CASSTGQGFSTDTQYF. DNA of the CDR3: TGTGCCAGCAGCACCGGACAGGGCTTCTCCACAGATACGCAGTATTTT.

At least ten counts were recorded for this clonotype. The V gene is TRBV11-2, the J gene TRBJ2-1; D is unclear. Germline loops: CDR1 SGHAT, CDR2 FQNNGV. The V end lost 3 bases, the J end lost 9 bases, and 3 bases lay between the germline ends. This CDR3 has 10 residues. The CDR3 is CASSFSEQFF. The CDR3 DNA reads TGTGCCAGCAGCTTTAGTGAGCAGTTCTTC. Using reference TRBV11-2 and TRBJ2-1 for the parts outside the CDR3, the full variable domain is EAGVAQSPRYKIIEKRQSVAFWCNPISGHATLYWYQQILGQGPKLLIQFQNNGVVDDSQLPKDRFSAERLKGVDSTLKIQPAKLEDSAVYLCASSFSEQFFGPGTRLTVL.

V gene TRBV28 combines with J gene TRBJ1-2, with D perhaps matching TRBD1 (5 bases). Per the germline V gene, CDR1 is MDHEN and CDR2 is SYDVKM. There are 15 residues in the CDR3. V gave up 7 bases and J gave up 4 bases, with 19 bases separating them. CDR3 DNA: TGTGCCAGCATGGTTCGGGACTCCACGTTCTATGGCTACACCTTC. Its translation: CASMVRDSTFYGYTF.

V is TRBV6-1 and J is TRBJ1-5; D may be TRBD1 (6 bases). V lost 4 bases and J 6 bases, leaving 16 bases between the germline ends. Germline CDR1 reads MNHNS; CDR2 reads SASEGT. This CDR3 has 15 residues. The CDR3 coding sequence is TGTGCCAGCAGTGTCATGACAGGAGAAGGTCAGCCCCAGCATTTT. Protein: CASSVMTGEGQPQHF.

This clonotype has at least ten counts. The rearrangement links TRBV5-1 to TRBJ2-3, with TRBD2 as a possible D gene (6 bases). The V and J ends lost 3 bases and 2 bases respectively, with 13 bases between them. This CDR3 has 15 residues. Germline V CDR1 and CDR2: SGHRS, YFSETQ. The CDR3 sequence: CASSSRGNPTDTQYF. In nucleotides, the CDR3 is TGCGCCAGCAGCTCCCGGGGGAACCCCACAGATACGCAGTATTTT.

This clonotype was seen more than once but under ten times. CDR3 nucleotides: TGTGCCAGCAGCTTAACGCTCGGCGGGACTAGCGTAAGCTACGAGCAGTACTTC. It specifies CASSLTLGGTSVSYEQYF. The rearrangement joins TRBV7-2 to TRBJ2-7, with TRBD2 matching 10 bases. Germline V CDR1 and CDR2: SGHTA, FQGNSA. CDR3 size: 18 residues. V lost 2 bases, J lost 3 bases, and 13 bases stayed unmatched.

This clonotype was picked up many times. The chain recombines TRBV11-2 with TRBJ1-3; no clear D gene. Germline V gene lookup returns CDR1 SGHAT and CDR2 FQNNGV. Trimming stripped 5 bases from V and 0 bases from J, with 17 bases between. The CDR3 spans 17 residues. DNA of the CDR3: TGTGCCAGCAGCACCAGTACTCCAGCCCTCTCTGGAAACACCATATATTTT. Translated: CASSTSTPALSGNTIYF.